Included here is one T cell receptor beta chain sequence, with context. Its antigen is unidentified. This entry comes from a study of OX40 agonist ivuxolimab in advanced cancers. As for the study in general: The dose-escalation cohort was over 65% male, with a mean age of about 58 years, ranging about 23 to 80. Study conclusions and caveats: Normalized T-cell clonal expansion was also low in a subset of nonresponders.

The data were produced by immunoSEQ multiplex PCR, yet TCRdb's version contains in-frame clones alone and is incomplete. The sample shows tens of thousands of clones, roughly 89% of them seen only once. The junction had 7 bases not matched to a gene; V was cut back by 0 bases and J by 6 bases. This CDR3 has 17 amino acids. Germline CDR1 and CDR2: SGHRS and YFSETQ. The chain joins TRBV5-1 to TRBJ2-3; TRBD2 aligns across 13 bases. The sample was CD4+ or CD8+ T cells sorted from blood, taken in a trial of the OX40 agonist ivuxolimab. This TCR was recovered from an adult with an advanced solid tumor such as melanoma, head and neck, liver or kidney cancer. CDR3: CASSLGTGTSGTDTQYF. CDR3 bases: TGCGCCAGCAGCTTGGGGACAGGGACTAGCGGGACCGATACGCAGTATTTT.